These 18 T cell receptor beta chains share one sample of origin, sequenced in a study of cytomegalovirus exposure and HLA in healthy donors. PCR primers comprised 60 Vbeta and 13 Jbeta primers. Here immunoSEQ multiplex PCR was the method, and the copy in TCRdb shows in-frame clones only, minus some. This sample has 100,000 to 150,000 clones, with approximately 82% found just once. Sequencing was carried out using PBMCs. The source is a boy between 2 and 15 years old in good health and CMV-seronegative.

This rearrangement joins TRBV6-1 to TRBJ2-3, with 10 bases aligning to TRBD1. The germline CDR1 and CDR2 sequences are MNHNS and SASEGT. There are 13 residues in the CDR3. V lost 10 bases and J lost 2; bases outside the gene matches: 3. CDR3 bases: TGTGCCATAGGACAGGGGGACACAGATACGCAGTATTTT. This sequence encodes CAIGQGDTDTQYF.

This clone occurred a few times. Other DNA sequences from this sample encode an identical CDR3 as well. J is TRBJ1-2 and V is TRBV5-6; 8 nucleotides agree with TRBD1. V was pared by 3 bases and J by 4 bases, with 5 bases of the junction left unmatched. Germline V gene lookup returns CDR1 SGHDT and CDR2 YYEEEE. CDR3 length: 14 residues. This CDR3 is CASSSGTGGYGYTF. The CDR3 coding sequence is TGTGCCAGCAGCTCCGGGACAGGCGGCTATGGCTACACCTTC.

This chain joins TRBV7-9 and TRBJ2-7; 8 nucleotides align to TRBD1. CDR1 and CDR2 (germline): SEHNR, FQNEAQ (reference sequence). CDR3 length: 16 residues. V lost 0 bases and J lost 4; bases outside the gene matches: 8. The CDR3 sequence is CASSLARGDRFYEQYF. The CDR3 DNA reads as TGTGCCAGCAGCTTAGCGAGAGGGGACAGGTTTTACGAGCAGTACTTC.

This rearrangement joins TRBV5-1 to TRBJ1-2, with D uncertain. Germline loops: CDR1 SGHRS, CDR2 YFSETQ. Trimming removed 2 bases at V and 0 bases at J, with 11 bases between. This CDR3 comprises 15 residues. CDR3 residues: CASSFVPGTNYGYTF. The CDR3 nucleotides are TGCGCCAGCAGCTTCGTCCCAGGAACTAACTATGGCTACACCTTC.

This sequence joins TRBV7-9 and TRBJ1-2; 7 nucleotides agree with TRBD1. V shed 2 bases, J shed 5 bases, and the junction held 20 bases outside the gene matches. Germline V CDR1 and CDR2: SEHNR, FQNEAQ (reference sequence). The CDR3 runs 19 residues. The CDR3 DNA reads TGTGCCAGCAGCTTACCCCCGGGGCGACAGGGCCAGGTTTTTTATGGCTACACCTTC. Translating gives CASSLPPGRQGQVFYGYTF.

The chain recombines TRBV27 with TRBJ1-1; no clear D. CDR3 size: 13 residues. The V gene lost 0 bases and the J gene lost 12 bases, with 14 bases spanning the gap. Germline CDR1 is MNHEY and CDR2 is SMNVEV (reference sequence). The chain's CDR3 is CASSLSRPGKTFF. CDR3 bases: TGTGCCAGCAGTTTATCGCGCCCGGGGAAAACTTTCTTT.

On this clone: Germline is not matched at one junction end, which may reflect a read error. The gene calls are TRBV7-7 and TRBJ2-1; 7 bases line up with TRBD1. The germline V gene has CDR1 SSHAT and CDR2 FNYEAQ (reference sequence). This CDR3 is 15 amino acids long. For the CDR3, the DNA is TGTGCTAGCAGCCCGGGGACAATACAGGGGAATGAGCAGTTCTTC. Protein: CASSPGTIQGNEQFF. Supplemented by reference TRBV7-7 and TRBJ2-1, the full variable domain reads GAGVSQSPRYKVTKRGQDVTLRCDPISSHATLYWYQQALGQGPEFLTYFNYEAQPDKSGLPSDRFSAERPEGSISTLTIQRTEQRDSAMYRCASSPGTIQGNEQFFGPGTRLTVL.

The DNA for the CDR3 is TGTGCCAGCAGCTTAAGAGGCGGGGGGGCCAACGAGCAGTACTTC. It yields the protein CASSLRGGGANEQYF. The rearrangement uses TRBV7-3 and TRBJ2-7, with 9 nucleotides matching TRBD2. The germline V gene encodes CDR1 SGHTA and CDR2 FQGTGA. This CDR3 spans 15 amino acids. Losses at the gene ends were 1 base for V and 5 bases for J; bases not matched to a gene: 6.

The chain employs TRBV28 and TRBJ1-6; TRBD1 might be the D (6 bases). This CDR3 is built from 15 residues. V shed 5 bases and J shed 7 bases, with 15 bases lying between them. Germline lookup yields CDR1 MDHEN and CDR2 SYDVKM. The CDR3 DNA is TGTGCCAGCAGTGTGGACAGTCCCCCGAATTCACCCCTCCACTTT. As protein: CASSVDSPPNSPLHF.

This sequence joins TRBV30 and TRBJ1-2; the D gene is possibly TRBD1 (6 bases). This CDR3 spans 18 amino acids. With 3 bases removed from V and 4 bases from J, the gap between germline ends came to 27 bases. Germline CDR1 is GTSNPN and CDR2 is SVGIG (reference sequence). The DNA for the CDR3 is TGTGCCTGGAGGCCTAAAGCCGGGACATCGACCATACCCTATGGCTACACCTTC. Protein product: CAWRPKAGTSTIPYGYTF.

CDR3 sequence (DNA): TGCGCCAGCAGCCCGGGACTGTTGAACACTGAAGCTTTCTTT. Its translation is CASSPGLLNTEAFF. V and J are TRBV4-1 and TRBJ1-1; a possible D gene is TRBD1 (5 bases). This CDR3 contains 14 residues. V lost 4 bases to trimming and J lost 0 bases, with 9 bases between them. CDR1 MGHRA and CDR2 YSYEKL come from the germline V gene.

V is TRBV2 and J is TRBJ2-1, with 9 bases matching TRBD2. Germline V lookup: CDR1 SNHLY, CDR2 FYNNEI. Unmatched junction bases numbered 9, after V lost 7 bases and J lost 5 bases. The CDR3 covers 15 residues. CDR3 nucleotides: TGTGCCAGCACCCAACGGGGACTAGCTGACAATGAGCAGTTCTTC. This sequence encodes CASTQRGLADNEQFF.

Here the CDR3 reads CSVPPGQGAIGYGYTF. The CDR3 region has the DNA TGCAGCGTTCCACCGGGACAGGGGGCAATCGGCTATGGCTACACCTTC. The chain links TRBV29-1 to TRBJ1-2; 12 bases match TRBD1. The CDR3 is 16 residues long. V trimming: 5 bases; J trimming: 4 bases; junction bases outside the gene matches: 11. CDR1 and CDR2 (germline): SQVTM, ANQGSEA.

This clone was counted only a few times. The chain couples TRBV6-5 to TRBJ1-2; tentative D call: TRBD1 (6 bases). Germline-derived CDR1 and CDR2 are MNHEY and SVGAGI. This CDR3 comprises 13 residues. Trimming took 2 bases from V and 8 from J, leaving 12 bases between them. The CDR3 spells CASSYDPGEGYTF. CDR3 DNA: TGTGCCAGCAGTTACGATCCAGGGGAAGGCTACACCTTC.

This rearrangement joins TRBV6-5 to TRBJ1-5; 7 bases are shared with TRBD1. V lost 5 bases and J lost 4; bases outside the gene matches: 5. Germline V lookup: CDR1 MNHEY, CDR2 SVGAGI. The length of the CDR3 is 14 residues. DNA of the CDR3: TGTGCCAGCAGTCGGGACAGCTTAAATCAGCCCCAGCATTTT. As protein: CASSRDSLNQPQHF.

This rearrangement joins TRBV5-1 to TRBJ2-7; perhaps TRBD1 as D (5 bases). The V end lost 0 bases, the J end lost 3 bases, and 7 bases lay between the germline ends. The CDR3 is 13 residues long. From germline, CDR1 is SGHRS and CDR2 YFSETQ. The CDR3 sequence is CASSLAGLYEQYF. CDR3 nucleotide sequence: TGCGCCAGCAGCTTGGCAGGGCTCTACGAGCAGTACTTC.

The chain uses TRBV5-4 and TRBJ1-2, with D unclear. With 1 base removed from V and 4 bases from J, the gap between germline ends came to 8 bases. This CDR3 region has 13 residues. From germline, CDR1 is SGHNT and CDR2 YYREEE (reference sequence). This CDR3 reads CASSLLSSYGYTF. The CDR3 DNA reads TGTGCCAGCAGCTTGCTCAGTTCCTATGGCTACACCTTC.

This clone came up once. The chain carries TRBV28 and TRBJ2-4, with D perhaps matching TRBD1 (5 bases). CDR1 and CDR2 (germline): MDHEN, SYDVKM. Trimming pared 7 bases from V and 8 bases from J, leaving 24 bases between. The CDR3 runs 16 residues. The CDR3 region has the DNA TGTGCCAGCACTACCATTTCCGACAGATTCATTGACATTCAGTACTTC. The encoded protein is CASTTISDRFIDIQYF.